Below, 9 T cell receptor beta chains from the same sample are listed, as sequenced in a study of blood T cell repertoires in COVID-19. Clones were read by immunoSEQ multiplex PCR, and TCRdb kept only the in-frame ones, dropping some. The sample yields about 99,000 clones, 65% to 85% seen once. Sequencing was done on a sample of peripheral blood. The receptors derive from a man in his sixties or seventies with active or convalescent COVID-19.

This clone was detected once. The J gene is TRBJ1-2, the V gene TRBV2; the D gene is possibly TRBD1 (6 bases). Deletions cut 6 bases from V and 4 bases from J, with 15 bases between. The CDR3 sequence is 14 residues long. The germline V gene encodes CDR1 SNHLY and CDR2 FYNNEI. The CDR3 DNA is TGTGCCAGCAGCCGCACAGGGTCAGCCTATGGCTACACCTTC. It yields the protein CASSRTGSAYGYTF. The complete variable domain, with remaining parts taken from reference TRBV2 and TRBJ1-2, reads EPEVTQTPSHQVTQMGQEVILRCVPISNHLYFYWYRQILGQKVEFLVSFYNNEISEKSEIFDDQFSVERPDGSNFTLKIRSTKLEDSAMYFCASSRTGSAYGYTFGSGTRLTVV.

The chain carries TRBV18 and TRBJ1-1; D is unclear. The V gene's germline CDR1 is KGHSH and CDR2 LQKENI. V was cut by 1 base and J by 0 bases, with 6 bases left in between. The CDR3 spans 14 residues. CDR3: CASSPLQLNTEAFF. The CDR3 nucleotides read TGTGCCAGCTCACCACTACAGCTGAACACTGAAGCTTTCTTT.

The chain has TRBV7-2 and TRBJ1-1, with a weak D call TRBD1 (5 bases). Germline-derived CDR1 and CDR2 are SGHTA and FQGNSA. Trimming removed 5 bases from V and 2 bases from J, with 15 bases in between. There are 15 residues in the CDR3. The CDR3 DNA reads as TGTGCCAGCAGCGAAACAGGTTCCTTCAACACTGAAGCTTTCTTT. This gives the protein CASSETGSFNTEAFF.

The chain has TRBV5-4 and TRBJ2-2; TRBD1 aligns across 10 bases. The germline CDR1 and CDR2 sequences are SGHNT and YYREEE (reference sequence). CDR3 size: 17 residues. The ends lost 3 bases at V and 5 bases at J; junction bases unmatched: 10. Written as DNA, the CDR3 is TGTGCCAGCAGCTGGGCCTCCGGGACAGGGGTGACCGGGGAGCTGTTTTTT. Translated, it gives CASSWASGTGVTGELFF.

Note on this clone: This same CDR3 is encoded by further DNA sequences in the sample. CDR3 protein: CASRGTGGTEAFF. In DNA form, the CDR3 reads TGCGCCAGCAGGGGGACGGGGGGAACTGAAGCTTTCTTT. V and J are TRBV5-1 and TRBJ1-1, with D possibly TRBD1 on 5 matching bases. In germline, CDR1 is SGHRS, CDR2 YFSETQ. CDR3 length: 13 residues. The V and J ends lost 5 bases and 5 bases respectively, with 13 bases between them. The variable domain in full, with the rest retrieved from reference TRBV5-1 and TRBJ1-1, is KAGVTQTPRYLIKTRGQQVTLSCSPISGHRSVSWYQQTPGQGLQFLFEYFSETQRNKGNFPGRFSGRQFSNSRSEMNVSTLELGDSALYLCASRGTGGTEAFFGQGTRLTVV.

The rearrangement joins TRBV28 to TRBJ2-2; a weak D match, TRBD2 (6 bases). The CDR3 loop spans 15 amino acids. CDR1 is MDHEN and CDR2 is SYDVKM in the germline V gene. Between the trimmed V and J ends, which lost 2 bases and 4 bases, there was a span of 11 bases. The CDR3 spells CASSLASRGTGELFF. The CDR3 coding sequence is TGTGCCAGCAGTTTAGCGTCGCGGGGCACCGGGGAGCTGTTTTTT.

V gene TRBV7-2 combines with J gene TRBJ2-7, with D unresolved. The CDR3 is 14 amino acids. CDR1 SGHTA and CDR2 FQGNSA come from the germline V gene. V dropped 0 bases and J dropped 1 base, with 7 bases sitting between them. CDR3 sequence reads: CASSLAGFSYEQYF. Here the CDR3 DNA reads TGTGCCAGCAGCTTAGCTGGCTTTTCCTACGAGCAGTACTTC.

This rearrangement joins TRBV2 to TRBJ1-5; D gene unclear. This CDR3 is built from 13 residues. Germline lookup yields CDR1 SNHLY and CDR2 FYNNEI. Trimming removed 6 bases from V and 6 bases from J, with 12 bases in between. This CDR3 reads CASRSDLSQPQHF. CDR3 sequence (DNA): TGTGCCAGCAGGTCGGACTTGAGTCAGCCCCAGCATTTT. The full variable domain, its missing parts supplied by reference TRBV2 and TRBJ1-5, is EPEVTQTPSHQVTQMGQEVILRCVPISNHLYFYWYRQILGQKVEFLVSFYNNEISEKSEIFDDQFSVERPDGSNFTLKIRSTKLEDSAMYFCASRSDLSQPQHFGDGTRLSIL.

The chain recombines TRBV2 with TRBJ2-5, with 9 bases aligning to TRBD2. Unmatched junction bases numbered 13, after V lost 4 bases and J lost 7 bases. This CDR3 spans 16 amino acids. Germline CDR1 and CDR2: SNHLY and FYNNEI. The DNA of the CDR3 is TGTGCCAGCAGTGCTAATCCCAGCGGGGGGTCCGGGACCCAGTACTTC. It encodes CASSANPSGGSGTQYF.